This T cell receptor (beta chain) was sequenced in a study of Tregs in tolerant kidney transplant recipients. V was pared by 7 bases and J by 4 bases, with 13 bases between. The length of the CDR3 is 14 residues. Per the germline V gene, CDR1 is SNHLY and CDR2 is FYNNEI. CD4+CD25+CD127- Tregs, CD4+CD25- non-Tregs, CD4 and CD8 cells were sorted. As for this clone: Its antigen is unknown.

Clones were read by immunoSEQ multiplex PCR, and TCRdb kept only the in-frame ones, dropping some. The sample lists some 110,000 clones; about 90% were seen once. Study results and caveats: Findings come from small patient numbers and require larger validation. Expanding Tregs on activated donor B cells appeared to best identify donor-specific TCRbeta clones. No direct test of biological reproducibility was done here.

The source of this sequence is a human donor in good health. Sequencing input: CD4+ T cells from blood. The rearrangement uses TRBV2 and TRBJ2-2, with unresolved D. In DNA, the CDR3 is TGTGCCAGCACCATATTTCCAGCCACCGGGGAGCTGTTTTTT. It codes for CASTIFPATGELFF.